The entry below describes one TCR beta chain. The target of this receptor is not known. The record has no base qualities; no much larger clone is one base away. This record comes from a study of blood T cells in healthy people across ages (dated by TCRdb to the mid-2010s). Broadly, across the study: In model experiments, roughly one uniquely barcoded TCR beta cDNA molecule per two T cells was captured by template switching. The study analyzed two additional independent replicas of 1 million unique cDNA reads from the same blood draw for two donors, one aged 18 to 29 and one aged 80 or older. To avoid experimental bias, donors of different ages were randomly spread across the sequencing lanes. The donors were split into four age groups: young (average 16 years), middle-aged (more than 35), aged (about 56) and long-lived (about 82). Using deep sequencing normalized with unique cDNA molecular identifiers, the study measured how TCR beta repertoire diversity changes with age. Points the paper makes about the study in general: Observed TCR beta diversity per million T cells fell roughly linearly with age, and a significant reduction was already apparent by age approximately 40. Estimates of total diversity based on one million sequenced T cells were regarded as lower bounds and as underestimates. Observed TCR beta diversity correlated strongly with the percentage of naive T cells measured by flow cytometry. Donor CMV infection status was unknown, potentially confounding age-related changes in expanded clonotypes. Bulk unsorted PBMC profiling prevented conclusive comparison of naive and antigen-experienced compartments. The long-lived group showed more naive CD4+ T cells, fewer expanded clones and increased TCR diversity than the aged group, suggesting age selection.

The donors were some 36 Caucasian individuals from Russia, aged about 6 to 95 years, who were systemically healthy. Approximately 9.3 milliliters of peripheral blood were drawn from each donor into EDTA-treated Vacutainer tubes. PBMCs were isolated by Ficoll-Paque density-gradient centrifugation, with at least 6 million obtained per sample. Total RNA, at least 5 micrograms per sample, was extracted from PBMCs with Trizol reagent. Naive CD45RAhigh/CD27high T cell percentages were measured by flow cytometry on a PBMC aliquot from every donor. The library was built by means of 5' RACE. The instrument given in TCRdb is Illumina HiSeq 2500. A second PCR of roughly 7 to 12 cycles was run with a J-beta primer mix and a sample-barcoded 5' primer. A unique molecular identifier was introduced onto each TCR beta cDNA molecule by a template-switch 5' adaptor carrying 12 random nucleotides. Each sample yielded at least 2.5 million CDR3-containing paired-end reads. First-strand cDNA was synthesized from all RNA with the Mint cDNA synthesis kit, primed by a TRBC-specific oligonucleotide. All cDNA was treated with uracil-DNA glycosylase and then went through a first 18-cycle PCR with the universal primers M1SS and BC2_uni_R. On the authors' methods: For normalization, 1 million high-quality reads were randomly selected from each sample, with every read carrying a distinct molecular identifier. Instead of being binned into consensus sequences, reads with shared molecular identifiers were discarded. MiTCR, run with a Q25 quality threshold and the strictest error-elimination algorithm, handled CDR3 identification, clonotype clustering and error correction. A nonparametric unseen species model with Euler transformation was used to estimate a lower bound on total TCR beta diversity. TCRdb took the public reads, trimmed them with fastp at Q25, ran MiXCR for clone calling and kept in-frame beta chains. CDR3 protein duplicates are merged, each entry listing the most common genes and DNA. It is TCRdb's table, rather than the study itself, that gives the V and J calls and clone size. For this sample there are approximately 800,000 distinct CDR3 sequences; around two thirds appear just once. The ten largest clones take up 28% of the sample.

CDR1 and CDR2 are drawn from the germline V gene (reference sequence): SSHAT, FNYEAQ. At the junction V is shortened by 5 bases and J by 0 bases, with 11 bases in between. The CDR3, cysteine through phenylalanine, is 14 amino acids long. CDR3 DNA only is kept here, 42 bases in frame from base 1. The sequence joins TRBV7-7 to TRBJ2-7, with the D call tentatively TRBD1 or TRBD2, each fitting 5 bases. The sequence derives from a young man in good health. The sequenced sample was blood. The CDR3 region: CASSRDASSYEQYF. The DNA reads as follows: TGTGCCAGCAGCCGGGACGCGAGCTCCTACGAGCAGTACTTC. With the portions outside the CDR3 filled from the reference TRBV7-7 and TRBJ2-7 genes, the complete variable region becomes GAGVSQSPRYKVTKRGQDVTLRCDPISSHATLYWYQQALGQGPEFLTYFNYEAQPDKSGLPSDRFSAERPEGSISTLTIQRTEQRDSAMYRCASSRDASSYEQYFGPGTRLTVT.